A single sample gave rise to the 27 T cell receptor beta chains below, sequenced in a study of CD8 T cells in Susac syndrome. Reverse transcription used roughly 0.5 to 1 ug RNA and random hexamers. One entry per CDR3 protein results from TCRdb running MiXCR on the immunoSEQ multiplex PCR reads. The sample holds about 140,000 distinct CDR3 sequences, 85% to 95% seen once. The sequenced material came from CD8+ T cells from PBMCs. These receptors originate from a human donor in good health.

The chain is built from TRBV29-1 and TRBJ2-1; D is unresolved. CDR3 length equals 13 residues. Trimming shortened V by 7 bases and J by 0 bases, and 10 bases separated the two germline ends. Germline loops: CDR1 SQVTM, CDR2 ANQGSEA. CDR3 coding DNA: TGCAGCGCAATAGGGCCCTCCTACAATGAGCAGTTCTTC. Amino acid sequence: CSAIGPSYNEQFF.

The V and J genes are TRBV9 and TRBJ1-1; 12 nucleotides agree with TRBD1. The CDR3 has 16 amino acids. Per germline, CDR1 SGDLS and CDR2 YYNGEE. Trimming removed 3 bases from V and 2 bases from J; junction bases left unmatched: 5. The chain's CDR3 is CASSEGTGGINTEAFF. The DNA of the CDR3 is TGTGCCAGCAGCGAGGGGACAGGGGGCATTAACACTGAAGCTTTCTTT.

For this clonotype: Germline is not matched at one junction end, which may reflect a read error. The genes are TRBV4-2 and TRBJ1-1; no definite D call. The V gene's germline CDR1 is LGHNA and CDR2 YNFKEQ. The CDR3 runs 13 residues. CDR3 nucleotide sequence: TGTGCCAGTAGCCGGCAGGTCGACACTGAAGCTTTCTTT. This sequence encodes CASSRQVDTEAFF.

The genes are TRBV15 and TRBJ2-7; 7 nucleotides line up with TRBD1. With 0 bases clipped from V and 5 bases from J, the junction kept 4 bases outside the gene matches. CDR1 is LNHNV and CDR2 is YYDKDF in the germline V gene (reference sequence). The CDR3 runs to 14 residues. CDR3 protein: CATSRDQGVNEQYF. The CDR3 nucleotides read TGTGCCACCAGCAGAGATCAGGGGGTCAACGAGCAGTACTTC. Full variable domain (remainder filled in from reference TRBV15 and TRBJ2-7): DAMVIQNPRYQVTQFGKPVTLSCSQTLNHNVMYWYQQKSSQAPKLLFHYYDKDFNNEADTPDNFQSRRPNTSFCFLDIRSPGLGDTAMYLCATSRDQGVNEQYFGPGTRLTVT.

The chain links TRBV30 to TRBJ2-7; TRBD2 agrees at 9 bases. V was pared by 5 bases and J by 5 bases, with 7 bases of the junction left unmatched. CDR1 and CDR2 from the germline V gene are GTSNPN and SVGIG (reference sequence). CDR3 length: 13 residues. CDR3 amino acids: CAWQPSGINEQYF. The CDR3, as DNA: TGTGCCTGGCAACCTAGCGGGATAAACGAGCAGTACTTC.

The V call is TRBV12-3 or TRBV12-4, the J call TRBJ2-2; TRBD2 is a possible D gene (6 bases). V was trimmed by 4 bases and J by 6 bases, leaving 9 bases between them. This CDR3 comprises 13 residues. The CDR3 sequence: CASSYSGSGELFF. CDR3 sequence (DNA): TGTGCCAGCAGTTATAGCGGCTCCGGGGAGCTGTTTTTT.

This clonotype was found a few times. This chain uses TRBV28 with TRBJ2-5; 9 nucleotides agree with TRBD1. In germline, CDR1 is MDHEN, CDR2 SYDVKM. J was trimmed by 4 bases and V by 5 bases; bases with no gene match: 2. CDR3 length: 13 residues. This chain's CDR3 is CASSTTGGETQYF. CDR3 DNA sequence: TGTGCCAGCAGTACGACAGGGGGAGAGACCCAGTACTTC.

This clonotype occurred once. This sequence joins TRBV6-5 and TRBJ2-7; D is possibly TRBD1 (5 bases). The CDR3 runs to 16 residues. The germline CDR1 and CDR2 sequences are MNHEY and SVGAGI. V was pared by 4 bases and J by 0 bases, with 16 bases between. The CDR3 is CASSFAGPFGSYEQYF. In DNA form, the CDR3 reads TGTGCCAGCAGTTTCGCAGGGCCTTTTGGCTCCTACGAGCAGTACTTC.

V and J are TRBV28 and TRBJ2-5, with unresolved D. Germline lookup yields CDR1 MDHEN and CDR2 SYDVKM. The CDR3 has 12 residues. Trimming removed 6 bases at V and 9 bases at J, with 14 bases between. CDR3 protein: CASSLGVRSQYF. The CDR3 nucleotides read TGTGCCAGCAGCCTTGGGGTCCGTTCCCAGTACTTC.

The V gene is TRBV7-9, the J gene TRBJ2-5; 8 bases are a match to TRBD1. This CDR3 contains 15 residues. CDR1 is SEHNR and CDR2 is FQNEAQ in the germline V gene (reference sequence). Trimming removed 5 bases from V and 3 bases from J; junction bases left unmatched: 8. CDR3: CASSPGQDREETQYF. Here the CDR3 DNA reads TGTGCCAGCAGCCCTGGCCAGGACAGGGAAGAGACCCAGTACTTC.

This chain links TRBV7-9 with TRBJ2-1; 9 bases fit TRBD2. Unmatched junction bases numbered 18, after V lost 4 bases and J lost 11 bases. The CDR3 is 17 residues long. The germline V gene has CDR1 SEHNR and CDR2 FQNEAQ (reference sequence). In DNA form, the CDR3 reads TGTGCCAGCAGCTCTCCCGCTAGCGGGACAACTGGTAACAAGCAGTTCTTC. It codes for CASSSPASGTTGNKQFF.

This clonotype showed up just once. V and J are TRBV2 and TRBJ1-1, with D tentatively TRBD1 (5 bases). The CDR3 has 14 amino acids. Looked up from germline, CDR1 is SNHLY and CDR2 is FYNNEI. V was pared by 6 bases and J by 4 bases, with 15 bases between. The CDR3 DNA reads TGTGCCAGCAGAGTTCTGGGGCTGGGCACTGAAGCTTTCTTT. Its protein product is CASRVLGLGTEAFF.

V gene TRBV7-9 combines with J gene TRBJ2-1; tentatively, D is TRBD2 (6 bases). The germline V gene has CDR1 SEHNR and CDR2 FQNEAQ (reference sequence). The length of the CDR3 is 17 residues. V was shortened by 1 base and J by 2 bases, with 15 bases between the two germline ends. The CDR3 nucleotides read TGTGCCAGCAGCTTAGATGAGCCGGGAGCGGCCTACAATGAGCAGTTCTTC. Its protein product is CASSLDEPGAAYNEQFF.

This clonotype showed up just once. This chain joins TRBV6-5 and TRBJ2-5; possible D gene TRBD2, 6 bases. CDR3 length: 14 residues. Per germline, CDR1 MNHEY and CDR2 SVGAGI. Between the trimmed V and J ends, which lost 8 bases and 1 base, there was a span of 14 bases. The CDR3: CASGGGMSQETQYF. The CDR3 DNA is TGTGCCAGCGGAGGAGGGATGTCCCAAGAGACCCAGTACTTC.

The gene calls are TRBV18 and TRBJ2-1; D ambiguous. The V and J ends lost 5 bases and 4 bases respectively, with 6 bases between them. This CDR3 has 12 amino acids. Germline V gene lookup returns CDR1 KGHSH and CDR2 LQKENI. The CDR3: CASSEGYNEQFF. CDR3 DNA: TGTGCCAGCTCAGAAGGATACAATGAGCAGTTCTTC. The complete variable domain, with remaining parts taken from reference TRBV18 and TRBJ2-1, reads NAGVMQNPRHLVRRRGQEARLRCSPMKGHSHVYWYRQLPEEGLKFMVYLQKENIIDESGMPKERFSAEFPKEGPSILRIQQVVRGDSAAYFCASSEGYNEQFFGPGTRLTVL.

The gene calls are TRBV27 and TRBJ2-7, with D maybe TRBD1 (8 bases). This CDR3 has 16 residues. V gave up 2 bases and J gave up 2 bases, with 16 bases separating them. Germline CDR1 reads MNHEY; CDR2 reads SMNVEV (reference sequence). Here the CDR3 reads CASSLPTGGDTYEQYF. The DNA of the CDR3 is TGTGCCAGCAGTTTACCAACAGGGGGGGACACCTACGAGCAGTACTTC.

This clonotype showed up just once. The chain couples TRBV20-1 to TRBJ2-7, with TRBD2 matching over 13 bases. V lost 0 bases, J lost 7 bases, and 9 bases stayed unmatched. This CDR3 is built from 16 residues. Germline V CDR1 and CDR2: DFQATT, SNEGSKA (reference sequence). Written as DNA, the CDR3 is TGCAGTGCTAGAGATCTAAGGACTAGCGGGAGCGGTGAGCAGTACTTC. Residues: CSARDLRTSGSGEQYF.

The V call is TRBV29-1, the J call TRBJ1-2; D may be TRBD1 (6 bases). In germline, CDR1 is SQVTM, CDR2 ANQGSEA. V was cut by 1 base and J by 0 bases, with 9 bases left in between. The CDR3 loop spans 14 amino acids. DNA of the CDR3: TGCAGCGTTGAAGGGGGGACAACTAACTATGGCTACACCTTC. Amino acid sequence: CSVEGGTTNYGYTF.

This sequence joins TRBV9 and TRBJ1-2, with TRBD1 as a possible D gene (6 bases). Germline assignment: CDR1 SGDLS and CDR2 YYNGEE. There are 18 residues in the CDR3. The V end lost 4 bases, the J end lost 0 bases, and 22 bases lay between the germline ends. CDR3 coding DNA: TGTGCCAGCAGCCAAGGAAGCGGGGGACATATAGCTAACTATGGCTACACCTTC. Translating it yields CASSQGSGGHIANYGYTF.

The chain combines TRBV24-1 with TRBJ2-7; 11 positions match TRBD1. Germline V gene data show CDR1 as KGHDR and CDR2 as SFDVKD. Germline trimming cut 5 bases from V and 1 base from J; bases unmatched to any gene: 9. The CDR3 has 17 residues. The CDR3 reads CATSAPAGTGGSYEQYF. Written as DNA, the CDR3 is TGTGCCACCAGTGCCCCGGCGGGGACAGGGGGGTCCTACGAGCAGTACTTC.

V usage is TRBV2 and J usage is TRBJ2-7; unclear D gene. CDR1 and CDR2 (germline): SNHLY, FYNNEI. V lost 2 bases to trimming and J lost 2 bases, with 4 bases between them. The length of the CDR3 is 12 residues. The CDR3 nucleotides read TGTGCCAGCAGTGAAAGAGCCTACGAGCAGTACTTC. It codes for CASSERAYEQYF.

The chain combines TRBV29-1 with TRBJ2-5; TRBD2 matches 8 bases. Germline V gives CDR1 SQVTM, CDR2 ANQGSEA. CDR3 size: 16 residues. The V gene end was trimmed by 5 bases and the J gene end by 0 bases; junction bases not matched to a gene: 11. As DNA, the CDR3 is TGCAGCGTTCGGTGGCTCCGAGCGGGAGACCAAGAGACCCAGTACTTC. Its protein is CSVRWLRAGDQETQYF. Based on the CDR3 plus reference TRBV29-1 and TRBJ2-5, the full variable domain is SAVISQKPSRDICQRGTSLTIQCQVDSQVTMMFWYRQQPGQSLTLIATANQGSEATYESGFVIDKFPISRPNLTFSTLTVSNMSPEDSSIYLCSVRWLRAGDQETQYFGPGTRLLVL.

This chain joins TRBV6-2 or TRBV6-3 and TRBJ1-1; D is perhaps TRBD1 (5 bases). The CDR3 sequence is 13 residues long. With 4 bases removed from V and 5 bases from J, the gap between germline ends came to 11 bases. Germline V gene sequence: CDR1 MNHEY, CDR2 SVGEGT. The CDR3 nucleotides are TGTGCCAGCAGTTTTGGGGGGAGGACTGAAGCTTTCTTT. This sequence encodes CASSFGGRTEAFF.

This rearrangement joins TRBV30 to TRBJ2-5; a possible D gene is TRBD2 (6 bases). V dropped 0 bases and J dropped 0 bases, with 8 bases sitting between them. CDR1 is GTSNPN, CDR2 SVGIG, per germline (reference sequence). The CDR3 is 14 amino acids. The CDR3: CAWSVTSYQETQYF. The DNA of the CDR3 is TGTGCCTGGAGTGTAACTAGCTACCAAGAGACCCAGTACTTC.

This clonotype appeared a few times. The CDR3 region has the DNA TGTGCCAGCAGTTTTGGCAGCCCCTACGAGCAGTACTTC. Amino acid sequence: CASSFGSPYEQYF. This chain links TRBV27 with TRBJ2-7, with D unresolved. The CDR3 is 13 amino acids. Trimming shortened V by 3 bases and J by 2 bases, and 8 bases separated the two germline ends. Germline V gives CDR1 MNHEY, CDR2 SMNVEV (reference sequence).

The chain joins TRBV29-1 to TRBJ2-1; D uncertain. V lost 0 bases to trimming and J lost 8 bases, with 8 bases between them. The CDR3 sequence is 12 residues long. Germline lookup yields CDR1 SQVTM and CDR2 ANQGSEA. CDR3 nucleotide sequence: TGCAGCGTTGAAGAAGCTGGTTATGAGCAGTTCTTC. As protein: CSVEEAGYEQFF.

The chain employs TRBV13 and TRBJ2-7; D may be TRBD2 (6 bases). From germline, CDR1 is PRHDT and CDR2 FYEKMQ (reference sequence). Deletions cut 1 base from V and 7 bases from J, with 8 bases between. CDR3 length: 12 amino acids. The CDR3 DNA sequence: TGTGCCAGCAGCTTAGTGGCGGGGGAGCAGTACTTC. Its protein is CASSLVAGEQYF.